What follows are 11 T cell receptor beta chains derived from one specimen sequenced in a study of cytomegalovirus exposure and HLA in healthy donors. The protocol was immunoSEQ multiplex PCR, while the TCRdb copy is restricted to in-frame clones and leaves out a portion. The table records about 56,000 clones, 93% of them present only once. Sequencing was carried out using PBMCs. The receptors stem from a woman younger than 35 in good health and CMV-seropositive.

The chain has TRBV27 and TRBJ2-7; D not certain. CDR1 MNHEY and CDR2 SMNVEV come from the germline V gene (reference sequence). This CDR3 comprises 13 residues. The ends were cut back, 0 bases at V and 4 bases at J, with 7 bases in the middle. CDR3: CASSLSARYEQYF. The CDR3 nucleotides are TGTGCCAGCAGTTTATCTGCCCGGTACGAGCAGTACTTC.

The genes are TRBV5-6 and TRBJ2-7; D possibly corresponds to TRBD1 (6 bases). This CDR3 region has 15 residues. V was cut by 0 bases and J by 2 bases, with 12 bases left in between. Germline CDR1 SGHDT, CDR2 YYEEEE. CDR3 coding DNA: TGTGCCAGCAGCTTGGTCAACAGGGATCCCTACGAGCAGTACTTC. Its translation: CASSLVNRDPYEQYF.

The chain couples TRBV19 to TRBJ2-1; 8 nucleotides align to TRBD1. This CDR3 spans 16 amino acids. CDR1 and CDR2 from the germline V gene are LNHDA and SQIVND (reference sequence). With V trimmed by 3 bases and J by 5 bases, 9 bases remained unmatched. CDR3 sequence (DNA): TGTGCCAGTAGTATGGGTCCTTGGACAGGGAACAATGAGCAGTTCTTC. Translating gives CASSMGPWTGNNEQFF. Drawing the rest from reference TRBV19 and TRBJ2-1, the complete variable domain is DGGITQSPKYLFRKEGQNVTLSCEQNLNHDAMYWYRQDPGQGLRLIYYSQIVNDFQKGDIAEGYSVSREKKESFPLTVTSAQKNPTAFYLCASSMGPWTGNNEQFFGPGTRLTVL.

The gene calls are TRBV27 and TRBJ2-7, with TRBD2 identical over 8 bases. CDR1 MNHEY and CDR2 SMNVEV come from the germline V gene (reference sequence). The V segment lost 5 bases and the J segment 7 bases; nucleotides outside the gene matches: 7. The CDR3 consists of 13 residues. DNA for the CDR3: TGTGCCAGCAGTGTCGGGACTAGTCGAGAGCAGTACTTC. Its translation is CASSVGTSREQYF.

The chain's CDR3 is CATSRGTGRTEAFF. CDR3 sequence (DNA): TGTGCCACCAGCAGAGGCACAGGGAGAACTGAAGCTTTCTTT. The rearrangement uses TRBV15 and TRBJ1-1; tentatively, D is TRBD1 (6 bases). Germline-derived CDR1 and CDR2 are LNHNV and YYDKDF (reference sequence). The CDR3 runs 14 residues. Trimming shortened V by 1 base and J by 5 bases, and 11 bases separated the two germline ends.

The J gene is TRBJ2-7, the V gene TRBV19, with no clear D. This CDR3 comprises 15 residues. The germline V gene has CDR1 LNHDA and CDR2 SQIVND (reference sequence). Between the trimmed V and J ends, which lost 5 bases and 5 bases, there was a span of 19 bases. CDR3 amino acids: CASSRDPTAGNEQYF. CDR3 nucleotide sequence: TGTGCCAGTAGTCGAGACCCCACGGCAGGAAACGAGCAGTACTTC.

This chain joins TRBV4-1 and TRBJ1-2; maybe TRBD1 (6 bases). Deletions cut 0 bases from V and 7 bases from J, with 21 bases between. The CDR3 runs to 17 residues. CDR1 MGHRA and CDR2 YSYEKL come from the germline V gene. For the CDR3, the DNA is TGCGCCAGCAGCCAAGATTATGCTAAGGGAGGGGGACGTGGCTACACCTTC. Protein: CASSQDYAKGGGRGYTF.

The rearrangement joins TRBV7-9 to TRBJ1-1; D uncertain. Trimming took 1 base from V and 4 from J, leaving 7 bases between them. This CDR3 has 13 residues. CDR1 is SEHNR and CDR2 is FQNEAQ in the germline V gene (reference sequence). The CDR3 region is CASSLEYSTEAFF. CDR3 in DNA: TGTGCCAGCAGCTTAGAATACAGCACTGAAGCTTTCTTT.

The CDR3 sequence: CASSTDLPGRVGELFF. The CDR3 DNA follows: TGTGCCAGCAGCACCGACCTCCCGGGGAGGGTCGGGGAGCTGTTTTTT. The chain uses TRBV9 and TRBJ2-2; 7 bases fit TRBD2. CDR3 size: 16 residues. CDR1 and CDR2 from the germline V gene are SGDLS and YYNGEE. V was pared by 4 bases and J by 7 bases, with 13 bases of the junction left unmatched. Based on the CDR3 plus reference TRBV9 and TRBJ2-2, the full variable domain is DSGVTQTPKHLITATGQRVTLRCSPRSGDLSVYWYQQSLDQGLQFLIQYYNGEERAKGNILERFSAQQFPDLHSELNLSSLELGDSALYFCASSTDLPGRVGELFFGEGSRLTVL.

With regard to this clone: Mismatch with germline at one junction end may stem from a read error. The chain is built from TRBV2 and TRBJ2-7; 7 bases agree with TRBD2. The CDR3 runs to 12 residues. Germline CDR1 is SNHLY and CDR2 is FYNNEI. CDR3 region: CASTAPVAGLAF. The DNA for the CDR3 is TGTGCCAGCACCGCACCGGTAGCGGGCCTGGCCTTC.

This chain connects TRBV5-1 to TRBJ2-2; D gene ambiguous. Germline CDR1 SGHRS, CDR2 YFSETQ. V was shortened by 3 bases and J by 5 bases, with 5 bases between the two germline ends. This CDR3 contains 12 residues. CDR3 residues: CASSSHTGELFF. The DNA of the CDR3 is TGCGCCAGCAGCTCCCATACCGGGGAGCTGTTTTTT. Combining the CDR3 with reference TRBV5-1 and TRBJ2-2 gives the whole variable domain KAGVTQTPRYLIKTRGQQVTLSCSPISGHRSVSWYQQTPGQGLQFLFEYFSETQRNKGNFPGRFSGRQFSNSRSEMNVSTLELGDSALYLCASSSHTGELFFGEGSRLTVL.